Below are 14 T cell receptor beta chains sequenced from a single sample in a study of cytotoxic CD8 clonotypes in ibrutinib-treated CLL. Only in-frame clones appear in the TCRdb table, and some are missing; sequencing was by immunoSEQ multiplex PCR. The sample gives some 84,000 clones, around 83% of which show up once; around 5% is in the top ten. The sample consisted of PBMCs, taken before ibrutinib treatment. The receptors originated from a human donor with chronic lymphocytic leukemia.

The chain is built from TRBV9 and TRBJ1-1; 11 positions match TRBD1. Germline V CDR1 and CDR2: SGDLS, YYNGEE. The V segment lost 4 bases and the J segment 4 bases; nucleotides outside the gene matches: 6. The CDR3 runs to 15 residues. DNA of the CDR3: TGTGCCAGCAGCCCCCGTGGGACAGGGGGCACTGAAGCTTTCTTT. This sequence encodes CASSPRGTGGTEAFF.

The chain employs TRBV28 and TRBJ2-7; TRBD1 matches at 9 bases. This CDR3 spans 15 amino acids. CDR1 and CDR2 (germline): MDHEN, SYDVKM. J was trimmed by 2 bases and V by 6 bases; bases with no gene match: 8. The CDR3 coding sequence is TGTGCCAGCAGAACTACAGGGGGCAGGGCCTACGAGCAGTACTTC. Translated, it gives CASRTTGGRAYEQYF.

This clone was seen more than once but under ten times. The chain is built from TRBV30 and TRBJ1-1; D unclear. The V gene's germline CDR1 is GTSNPN and CDR2 SVGIG (reference sequence). The CDR3 extends over 15 amino acids. Trimming took off 0 bases at V and 5 bases at J, with 16 bases between the two ends. CDR3 loop: CAWSVGSHEVTEAFF. The DNA for the CDR3 is TGTGCCTGGAGTGTAGGCAGCCATGAAGTGACTGAAGCTTTCTTT.

The chain recombines TRBV6-5 with TRBJ1-1; 8 positions match TRBD1. This CDR3 is 13 amino acids long. Per the germline V gene, CDR1 is MNHEY and CDR2 is SVGAGI. V shed 0 bases and J 8 bases; nucleotides not matched to a gene: 2. The CDR3 coding sequence is TGTGCCAGCAGTTACTCTAGGACAGGGGAAGCTTTCTTT. Its translation is CASSYSRTGEAFF.

The chain combines TRBV15 with TRBJ1-2; tentatively, D is TRBD1 (6 bases). Trimming cost V 3 bases and J 6 bases, with 20 bases left between them. Looked up from germline, CDR1 is LNHNV and CDR2 is YYDKDF (reference sequence). This CDR3 contains 16 residues. CDR3 sequence (DNA): TGTGCCACCAGCAGTTTCTCTCTACAGGGTTGGCATGGCTACACCTTC. It encodes CATSSFSLQGWHGYTF.

The chain combines TRBV4-3 with TRBJ1-2; maybe TRBD1 (6 bases). Germline CDR1 and CDR2: LGHNA and YSLEER. The CDR3 has 14 amino acids. Trimming stripped 6 bases from V and 4 bases from J, with 15 bases between. This CDR3 reads CASSPQGFGYGYTF. Written as DNA, the CDR3 is TGCGCCAGCAGTCCACAGGGTTTCGGCTATGGCTACACCTTC.

The chain recombines TRBV19 with TRBJ2-2; D is unclear. Per the germline V gene, CDR1 is LNHDA and CDR2 is SQIVND (reference sequence). Trimming removed 3 bases from V and 4 bases from J, with 12 bases in between. The CDR3 has 15 residues. The CDR3 DNA sequence: TGTGCCAGTAGTATTTTAGACGACCCCACCGGGGAGCTGTTTTTT. This codes for CASSILDDPTGELFF. The whole variable domain, remainder taken from reference TRBV19 and TRBJ2-2, is DGGITQSPKYLFRKEGQNVTLSCEQNLNHDAMYWYRQDPGQGLRLIYYSQIVNDFQKGDIAEGYSVSREKKESFPLTVTSAQKNPTAFYLCASSILDDPTGELFFGEGSRLTVL.

The chain links TRBV12-5 to TRBJ1-5; D gene ambiguous. Per germline, CDR1 LGHNT and CDR2 FRNRAP. V gave up 6 bases and J gave up 4 bases, with 4 bases separating them. The CDR3 spans 11 residues. CDR3 amino acids: CASGPNQPQHF. The CDR3 DNA reads TGTGCTAGTGGGCCGAATCAGCCCCAGCATTTT.

The chain's CDR3 is CASSLIVGVNTGELFF. The CDR3 DNA follows: TGTGCCAGCAGCTTAATCGTAGGAGTGAACACCGGGGAGCTGTTTTTT. This chain links TRBV7-9 with TRBJ2-2; D is unresolved. Germline-derived CDR1 and CDR2 are SEHNR and FQNEAQ (reference sequence). The CDR3 contains 16 residues. V was trimmed by 2 bases and J by 1 base, leaving 11 bases between them.

The chain links TRBV5-1 to TRBJ2-7; TRBD1 matches at 7 bases. The ends lost 3 bases at V and 3 bases at J; junction bases unmatched: 3. CDR3 length: 13 amino acids. Germline CDR1 and CDR2: SGHRS and YFSETQ. The CDR3 loop is CASSSRDSYEQYF. The CDR3 region has the DNA TGCGCCAGCAGCTCCCGGGACAGCTACGAGCAGTACTTC.

This rearrangement joins TRBV5-1 to TRBJ2-1, with unresolved D. The germline gives CDR1 SGHRS, CDR2 YFSETQ. V lost 2 bases and J lost 0, with 9 bases in between. CDR3 length equals 15 residues. CDR3 bases: TGCGCCAGCAGCTTTGCCTACAGCTCCTACAATGAGCAGTTCTTC. Protein: CASSFAYSSYNEQFF.

The V and J genes are TRBV11-2 and TRBJ2-1; 11 nucleotides align to TRBD2. The CDR3 extends over 15 amino acids. Trimming cost V 6 bases and J 5 bases; bases outside gene matches: 6. The germline V gene encodes CDR1 SGHAT and CDR2 FQNNGV. Here the CDR3 DNA reads TGTGCCAGCAGTGGGGGACTAGCGGCCAACAATGAGCAGTTCTTC. Encoded protein: CASSGGLAANNEQFF.

This chain uses TRBV19 with TRBJ2-2, with D tentatively TRBD1 (6 bases). From germline, CDR1 is LNHDA and CDR2 SQIVND (reference sequence). CDR3 length: 15 residues. V shed 3 bases and J shed 4 bases, with 12 bases lying between them. The CDR3 loop is CASSIAGESTGELFF. For the CDR3, the DNA is TGTGCCAGTAGTATCGCAGGGGAGTCCACCGGGGAGCTGTTTTTT.

This clone was counted ten times or more. The J gene is TRBJ1-2, the V gene TRBV19; no reliable D call. The V gene's germline CDR1 is LNHDA and CDR2 SQIVND (reference sequence). This CDR3 has 11 amino acids. V lost 4 bases, J lost 7 bases, and 7 bases lay in between. The CDR3 loop reads CASSNSIGYTF. CDR3 coding DNA: TGTGCCAGTAGTAATAGTATTGGCTACACCTTC.